This entry is about one T cell receptor beta chain. No antigen is known for it. No clone much larger than this one lies a single base away; base qualities are absent. These data come from a study of blood T cell repertoires in COVID-19 (TCRdb year 2020). With regard to the full study: Collaborator samples came from the United States, Italy and Spain and covered acute and convalescent phases of COVID-19. The material from the prospective study consisted of cDNA or gDNA derived from T cells, B-cell-depleted T cells, or PBMCs. The samples were drawn from two sources: the first 160 participants of the ongoing ImmuneRACE study, and 950 to 1,500 subjects contributed by 6 global collaborators. HLA class I and class II types, where available, came from metadata supplied by the sample provider rather than from assay-based typing. The dataset comprised deeply sampled blood TCRbeta repertoires from subjects exposed to, actively infected with, or recovered from COVID-19. Sample metadata almost always included a de-identified subject ID, COVID-19 status, age in years and sex. A freely available public database, intended as a resource for researchers studying the immune response to SARS-CoV-2, is where the repertoires were released. On the study overall, not on this receptor specifically: The quantity of clinical and demographic metadata differed by source and by participant and was supplied without curation.

Whole blood was collected in K2EDTA tubes by collaborating institutions according to the institutions' own protocols. For TCRbeta analysis, collaborators shipped samples in one of three forms: frozen whole blood, isolated PBMCs, or DNA extracted from either of those sample types. Spanning cysteine to phenylalanine, the CDR3 consists of 18 amino acids. Only the CDR3 DNA is retained, 54 bases long and in frame from the first base. The immunoSEQ Assay, a bias-controlled multiplex PCR, was used to amplify TCRbeta CDR3 regions from genomic DNA. The source study handled its data this way. The number of nucleated cells in each sample was estimated from the amplification of reference gene primers within the assay. To quantify the absolute abundance of each unique TCRbeta CDR3 rearrangement, sequence reads were collapsed and filtered. For each sample, productive Simpson clonality was calculated as the square root of Simpson's diversity index across productive rearrangements. Drawn from immuneACCESS, this table holds only the in-frame rearrangements with V and J called that TCRdb kept. Clones are partly lost; checked studies trace under half to an unresolved V gene and leave the rest unexplained. V and J calls and clone size are copied from that table; D and trimming were computed from the DNA. For this sample the table gives 210,000 or so clones, of which 80% to 90% were detected only once. The biggest ten clones account for less than 20% of the sample.

The chain is made from TRBV21-1 and TRBJ2-1; the table names TRBD2, a call not compared with the DNA. TRBV21-1 is described as a pseudogene. Sequenced material: peripheral blood. The TCR originated in a woman aged 80 or over with active or convalescent COVID-19. The CDR3 protein sequence reads: CASSKLYVSTSGVGEQFF. The bases read TGTGCCAGCAGCAAATTGTACGTATCGACTAGCGGGGTTGGTGAGCAGTTCTTC.